These 5 T cell receptor beta chains share one sample of origin, sequenced in a study of T cells in Graves' hyperthyroidism and ophthalmopathy. The CDR3 regions of TCR beta were amplified from RNA transcripts. Initially, a first-round RT-PCR of the TCR CDR3 employed the HTBI primer set. Using its own MiXCR run on the multiplex PCR reads, TCRdb lists one record per CDR3 protein. This sample yields about 640,000 distinct CDR3 sequences, of which approximately 14% are seen a single time; approximately 12% belongs to the top ten. Sequencing was carried out using blood. The receptors here all came from a woman aged 50 to 65 with Graves' ophthalmopathy.

The genes are TRBV7-8 and TRBJ1-4; D is uncertain. Germline values: CDR1 SGHVS, CDR2 FQNEAQ. Trimming pared 4 bases from V and 7 bases from J, leaving 16 bases between. This CDR3 has 15 residues. In DNA form, the CDR3 reads TGTGCCAGCAGCTCCGCGATGGGCTTCGGTGAAAAACTGTTTTTT. Amino acid sequence: CASSSAMGFGEKLFF.

This clonotype was recorded at least ten times. V and J are TRBV3-1 and TRBJ2-1, with D perhaps TRBD1 (6 bases). Germline V gene data show CDR1 as LGHDT and CDR2 as YNNKEL (reference sequence). V was trimmed by 2 bases and J by 8 bases, leaving 19 bases between them. The CDR3 extends over 16 amino acids. CDR3 residues: CASSQYAAVEGDEQFF. The CDR3 DNA sequence: TGTGCCAGCAGCCAATACGCGGCTGTAGAGGGGGATGAGCAGTTCTTC.

This clonotype was recorded at least ten times. The rearrangement joins TRBV28 to TRBJ2-7; D call uncertain. There are 15 residues in the CDR3. V was shortened by 7 bases and J by 4 bases, with 20 bases between the two germline ends. The germline V gene has CDR1 MDHEN and CDR2 SYDVKM. The CDR3 DNA follows: TGTGCCAGCACCCCCTCGGCTAGAAGTGGTTACGAGCAGTACTTC. It specifies CASTPSARSGYEQYF.

This clonotype was detected ten times or more. This chain links TRBV30 with TRBJ1-5; D is ambiguous. Looked up from germline, CDR1 is GTSNPN and CDR2 is SVGIG (reference sequence). Trimming shortened V by 2 bases and J by 4 bases, and 9 bases separated the two germline ends. The length of the CDR3 is 13 residues. As DNA, the CDR3 is TGTGCCTGGAGTTTGGGAAATAATCAGCCCCAGCATTTT. The encoded protein is CAWSLGNNQPQHF.

This clonotype was counted between two and nine times. The chain combines TRBV19 with TRBJ2-1, with D possibly being TRBD2 (6 bases). The V end was cut by 2 bases, the J end by 3 bases, with 14 bases between. Germline CDR1 and CDR2: LNHDA and SQIVND (reference sequence). This CDR3 is built from 16 residues. For the CDR3, the DNA is TGTGCCAGTAGTATAACCGGGAGCGCACACTACAATGAGCAGTTCTTC. Amino acid sequence: CASSITGSAHYNEQFF. The whole variable domain, filled in from reference TRBV19 and TRBJ2-1, reads DGGITQSPKYLFRKEGQNVTLSCEQNLNHDAMYWYRQDPGQGLRLIYYSQIVNDFQKGDIAEGYSVSREKKESFPLTVTSAQKNPTAFYLCASSITGSAHYNEQFFGPGTRLTVL.